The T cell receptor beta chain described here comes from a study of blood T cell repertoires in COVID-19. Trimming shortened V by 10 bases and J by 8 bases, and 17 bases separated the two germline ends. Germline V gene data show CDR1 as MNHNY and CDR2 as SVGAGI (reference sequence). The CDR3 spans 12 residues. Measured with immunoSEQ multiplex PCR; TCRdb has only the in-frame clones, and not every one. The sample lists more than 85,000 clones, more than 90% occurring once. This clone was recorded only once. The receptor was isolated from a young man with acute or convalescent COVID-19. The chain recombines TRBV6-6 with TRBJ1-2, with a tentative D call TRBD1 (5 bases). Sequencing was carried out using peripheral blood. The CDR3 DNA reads TGTGCCACCCGGGACTATTTTTCGGGCTACACCTTC. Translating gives CATRDYFSGYTF.